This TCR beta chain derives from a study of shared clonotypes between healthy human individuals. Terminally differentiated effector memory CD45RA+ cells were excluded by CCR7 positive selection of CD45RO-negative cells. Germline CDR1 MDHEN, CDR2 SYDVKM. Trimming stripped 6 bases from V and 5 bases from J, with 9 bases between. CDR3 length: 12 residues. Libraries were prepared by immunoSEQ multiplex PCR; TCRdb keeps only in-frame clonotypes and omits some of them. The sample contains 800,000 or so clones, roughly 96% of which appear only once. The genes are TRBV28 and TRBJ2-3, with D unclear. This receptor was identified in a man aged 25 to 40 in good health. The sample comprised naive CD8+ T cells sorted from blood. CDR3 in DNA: TGTGCCAGCAGCCCAAGTTTAGATACGCAGTATTTT. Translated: CASSPSLDTQYF.